These T cell receptor beta chains were read from a single sample in a study of long-term antiretroviral therapy in people with HIV. Using immunoSEQ multiplex PCR, the repertoire was profiled, and TCRdb retains in-frame clones only, with some absent. Altogether about 33,000 clones are present, about three quarters being singletons, with the ten largest covering 7% to 10%. The sample in question was unsorted PBMCs, obtained 3.1 years after starting antiretroviral therapy. Receptors originate from a woman between 45 and 60 years old with HIV. CDR3s include the opening cysteine and the closing phenylalanine or tryptophan. Size is omitted from some rows. Given values are once, few, many or a class for expanded clones.

v_gene | abundance | CDR3aa
TRBV5-6 | NA | CASSLAAGVGELFF
TRBV5-8 | NA | CASSFIPAGQPQHF
TRBV6-6 | once | CASSYHGGGDEKLFF
TRBV18 | NA | CASSPLTGAEKLFF
TRBV6-1 | NA | CASKRQGANTGELFF
TRBV12-5 | NA | CASGLGTYEQYF
TRBV15 | NA | CATSRDTLSF
TRBV29-1 | NA | CSVLEPVIEQFF
TRBV5-1 | NA | CASSLVAASYNEQFF
TRBV28 | NA | CASSSGGLSQGTGELFF
TRBV7-9 | NA | CASSRGAGRNNEQFF
TRBV9 | NA | CASSVQAGEVETQYF
TRBV5-5 | NA | CASSLIETRGDTEAFF
TRBV4-1 | NA | CASSLSLVRTGGDEKLFF
TRBV30 | NA | CAWRQQSNQPQHF
TRBV6-5 | NA | CASSYGGREQFF
TRBV25-1 | NA | CASTPGVDTGELFF
TRBV2 | NA | CASRPDRYNQPQHF
TRBV30 | NA | CAWSVGWAQPQHF
TRBV21-1 | NA | CASSIYRDRGRKDTQYF
TRBV7-9 | NA | CASSSLGTTLYGYTF
TRBV29-1 | NA | CSVRDNYGYTF
TRBV7-9 | few | CASSPRGLAGLAEQYF
TRBV27 | once | CASSPRQGGGTEAFF
TRBV5-1 | NA | CASSFSVAGLGSETQYF
TRBV19 | once | CASSIAGSLTGANVLTF
TRBV4-1 | NA | CASSPTGVVAEAFF
TRBV2 | NA | CASSAERFQETQYF
TRBV19 | NA | CASSILDRGQNQPQHF
TRBV13 | large | CASSLDGSDTGELFF
TRBV2 | NA | CASSLYRGSYTGELFF
TRBV4-1 | NA | CASSQGRMNTEAFF
TRBV7-9 | few | CASSLAGGSPLHF
TRBV5-6 | NA | CASSLAGNSVFGYTF
TRBV11-2 | NA | CASSLVSRQETQYF
TRBV11-2 | NA | CASSFRTGDPSYEQYF
TRBV6-5 | few | CASSSYRLGETQYF
TRBV7-6 | NA | CASSSSRSNTEAFF
TRBV12-5 | NA | CASALGPVSGNTIYF
TRBV9 | NA | CASDQGIGELFF